Given below is one T cell receptor (beta chain) in context. In the authors' workflow: Cell counts per sample came from amplifying reference gene primers. Only in-frame clones appear in the TCRdb table, and some are missing; sequencing was by immunoSEQ multiplex PCR. V, J and clone size were drawn from that table, and D and trimming were deduced from the DNA. The sample gives 200,000 to 250,000 clones, 85% to 90% of which show up once; 0.85% to 0.95% is in the top ten. The V gene's germline CDR1 is LNHDA and CDR2 SQIVND (reference sequence). The length of the CDR3 is 11 residues. Trimming removed 6 bases from V and 5 bases from J, with 7 bases in between. Participants in the exposed group had met a COVID-19 case in the 2 weeks before joining the study. The data were obtained in a study of blood T cell repertoires in COVID-19.

Sequencing was done on a sample of PBMCs or T cells enriched from blood (not recorded which). The clonotype was recovered from a man aged 45-60 years who had been exposed to COVID-19. The chain links TRBV19 to TRBJ2-5; maybe TRBD2 (5 bases). The CDR3 coding sequence is TGTGCCAGTAGCCCGGGGGAGACCCAGTACTTC. Translation gives CASSPGETQYF.